The clone carrying this TCR beta chain has just one count. Its antigen is currently unknown. The sample is drawn from a study of T cell responses to AZD1222 COVID-19 vaccine. The CDR3 loop spans 14 amino acids. CDR1 and CDR2 from the germline V gene are SGHAT and FQNNGV. Trimming left V 7 bases short and J 3 bases short, with 15 bases between. Whole-study results and caveats: In all cases, repertoires were sampled only after the peak T cell response. Spike-wide coverage was observed for vaccine-associated CD4 TCRs, with dominant responses at 160-218 and 743-854. Clonal diversity may have been underestimated, and the donors were mostly white British, with more females than males.

Data came from immunoSEQ multiplex PCR; TCRdb stores just in-frame clones and leaves some out. The table lists roughly 130,000 clones, about 91% of them singletons. The chain combines TRBV11-2 with TRBJ2-5; a weak D match, TRBD2 (7 bases). The receptor comes from an adult in good health. Sequencing used peripheral blood, obtained on day 0 of AZD1222 vaccination. The CDR3 bases are TGTGCCAGCACCTTGGGGGGGCTGGAAGAGACCCAGTACTTC. It yields the protein CASTLGGLEETQYF.